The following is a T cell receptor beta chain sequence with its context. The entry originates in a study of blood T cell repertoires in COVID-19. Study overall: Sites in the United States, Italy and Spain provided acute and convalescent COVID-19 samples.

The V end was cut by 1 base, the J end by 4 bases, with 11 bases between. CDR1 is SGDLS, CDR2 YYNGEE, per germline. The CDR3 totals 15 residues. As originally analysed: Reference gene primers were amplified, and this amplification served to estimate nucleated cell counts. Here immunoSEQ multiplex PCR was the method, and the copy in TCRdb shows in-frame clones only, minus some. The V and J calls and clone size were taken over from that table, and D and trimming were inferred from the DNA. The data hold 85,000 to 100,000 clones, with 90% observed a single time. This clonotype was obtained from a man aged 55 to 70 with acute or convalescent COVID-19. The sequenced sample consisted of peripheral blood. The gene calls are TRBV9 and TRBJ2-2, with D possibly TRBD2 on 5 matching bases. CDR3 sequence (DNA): TGTGCCAGCAGCGTACGGGGTTCTAGCACCGGGGAGCTGTTTTTT. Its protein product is CASSVRGSSTGELFF.